Sequencing of this T cell receptor beta chain was carried out in a study of T-cell memory formation after mild COVID-19. TCR alpha and TCR beta cDNA libraries carrying sample barcodes and UMIs came from 5'RACE with constant-segment primers. TCRdb independently ran MiXCR on the 5' RACE reads; one entry per CDR3 protein. The sample carries about 470,000 distinct CDR3 sequences, roughly 18% recorded once. V lost 0 bases, J lost 5 bases, and 11 bases lay in between. The CDR3 is made up of 14 amino acids. The origin of this receptor is an adult woman who had mild COVID-19 (a few samples of this study predate the infection). Cell type and time point are not known. Sequencing was done on a sample of PBMCs or a T cell subset sorted from them (not recorded which). J is TRBJ2-7 and V is TRBV12-3 or TRBV12-4; D is uncertain. The CDR3 sequence: CASSLADVRNEQYF. The CDR3 DNA reads TGTGCCAGCAGTTTAGCGGATGTCCGCAACGAGCAGTACTTC.